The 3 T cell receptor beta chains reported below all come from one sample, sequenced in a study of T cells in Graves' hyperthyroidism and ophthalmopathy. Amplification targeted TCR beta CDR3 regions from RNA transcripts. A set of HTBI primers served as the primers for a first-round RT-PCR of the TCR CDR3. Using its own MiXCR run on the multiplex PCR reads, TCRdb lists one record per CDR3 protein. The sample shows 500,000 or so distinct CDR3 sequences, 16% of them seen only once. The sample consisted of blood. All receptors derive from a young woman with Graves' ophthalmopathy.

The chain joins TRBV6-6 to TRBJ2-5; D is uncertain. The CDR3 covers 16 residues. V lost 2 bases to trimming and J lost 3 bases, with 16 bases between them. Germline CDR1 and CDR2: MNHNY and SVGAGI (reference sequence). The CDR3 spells CASSYLNPGDEETQYF. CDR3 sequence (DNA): TGTGCCAGCAGTTACCTGAACCCCGGAGACGAAGAGACCCAGTACTTC.

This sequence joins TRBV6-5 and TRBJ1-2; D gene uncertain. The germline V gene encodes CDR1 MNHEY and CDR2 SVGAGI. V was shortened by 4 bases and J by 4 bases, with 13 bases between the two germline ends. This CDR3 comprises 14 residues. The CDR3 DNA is TGTGCCAGCAGTTCCGCTGCCCGCGCCTATGGCTACACCTTC. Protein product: CASSSAARAYGYTF.

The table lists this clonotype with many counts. The CDR3 reads CASSRQGLDEQFF. Here the CDR3 DNA reads TGTGCCAGCAGCAGACAGGGCCTGGATGAGCAGTTCTTC. The gene calls are TRBV27 and TRBJ2-1; 7 bases fit TRBD1. CDR3 size: 13 residues. V lost 6 bases to trimming and J lost 8 bases; unmatched junction nucleotides: 7. Germline-derived CDR1 and CDR2 are MNHEY and SMNVEV (reference sequence).